One and the same sample provided the 26 T cell receptor beta chains below, sequenced in a study of blood T cell repertoires in COVID-19 (TCRdb year 2020). Library method: the immunoSEQ multiplex PCR assay. Imported from immuneACCESS, the table was reduced by TCRdb to in-frame sequences with V and J called. These copies leave out some clones; in studies compared against another copy, an unresolved V gene accounts for under half, and the cause of the remainder is not known. For this sample there are approximately 150,000 clones; around 90% appear just once. Less than 2% of the sample comes from the top ten. The sequencing input was peripheral blood. Receptor source: a woman aged 60 to 75 with acute or convalescent COVID-19.

This rearrangement joins TRBV6-6 to TRBJ1-4; D is uncertain. Germline V CDR1 and CDR2: MNHNY, SVGAGI (reference sequence). V lost 8 bases to trimming and J lost 0 bases, with 10 bases between them. The CDR3 has 14 residues. The CDR3 DNA sequence: TGTGCCAGCCTCTTCAGTGCAACTAATGAAAAACTGTTTTTT. Its protein product is CASLFSATNEKLFF.

The V and J genes are TRBV5-4 and TRBJ1-6, with TRBD1 identical over 10 bases. Losses at the gene ends were 5 bases for V and 5 bases for J; bases not matched to a gene: 4. The CDR3 extends over 15 amino acids. Per the germline V gene, CDR1 is SGHNT and CDR2 is YYREEE (reference sequence). In nucleotides, the CDR3 is TGTGCCAGCAGAGGCGGGACAGGGGATAATTCACCCCTCCACTTT. Amino acid sequence: CASRGGTGDNSPLHF. Using reference TRBV5-4 and TRBJ1-6 for the parts outside the CDR3, the full variable domain is ETGVTQSPTHLIKTRGQQVTLRCSSQSGHNTVSWYQQALGQGPQFIFQYYREEENGRGNFPPRFSGLQFPNYSSELNVNALELDDSALYLCASRGGTGDNSPLHFGNGTRLTVT.

The chain couples TRBV28 to TRBJ2-2, with TRBD2 as a possible D gene (5 bases). Germline V CDR1 and CDR2: MDHEN, SYDVKM. With 5 bases removed from V and 5 bases from J, the gap between germline ends came to 18 bases. The length of the CDR3 is 16 residues. The CDR3 DNA sequence: TGTGCCAGCAGTCCGCCCAGGAGGCTGGGTACCGGGGAGCTGTTTTTT. Its protein product is CASSPPRRLGTGELFF.

The genes are TRBV2 and TRBJ2-2; TRBD1 matches 7 bases. Germline V lookup: CDR1 SNHLY, CDR2 FYNNEI. The trim removed 8 bases at V and 7 bases at J, leaving 10 bases unmatched. The CDR3 length is 14 residues. The chain's CDR3 is CASGRTGNVGELFF. The CDR3 DNA follows: TGTGCCAGCGGTAGGACAGGTAACGTCGGGGAGCTGTTTTTT. The complete variable domain, with remaining parts taken from reference TRBV2 and TRBJ2-2, reads EPEVTQTPSHQVTQMGQEVILRCVPISNHLYFYWYRQILGQKVEFLVSFYNNEISEKSEIFDDQFSVERPDGSNFTLKIRSTKLEDSAMYFCASGRTGNVGELFFGEGSRLTVL.

In nucleotides, the CDR3 is TGTGCCAGCAGTACCGGGACTAACTATGGCTACACCTTC. Translating gives CASSTGTNYGYTF. This chain joins TRBV2 and TRBJ1-2; no firm D call. Germline lookup yields CDR1 SNHLY and CDR2 FYNNEI. V lost 5 bases and J 0 bases, leaving 7 bases between the germline ends. This CDR3 is built from 13 residues. The full variable domain, completed using reference TRBV2 and TRBJ1-2, is EPEVTQTPSHQVTQMGQEVILRCVPISNHLYFYWYRQILGQKVEFLVSFYNNEISEKSEIFDDQFSVERPDGSNFTLKIRSTKLEDSAMYFCASSTGTNYGYTFGSGTRLTVV.

The chain uses TRBV7-2 and TRBJ2-3; 10 bases line up with TRBD1. This CDR3 region has 15 residues. Germline V gene data show CDR1 as SGHTA and CDR2 as FQGNSA. J lost 2 bases, V lost 5 bases, and 4 bases had no gene match. CDR3 loop: CASSRDRGFTDTQYF. The CDR3 DNA is TGTGCCAGCAGCCGGGACAGGGGTTTCACAGATACGCAGTATTTT.

The gene calls are TRBV11-2 and TRBJ2-7; D may be TRBD1 (6 bases). Deletions cut 6 bases from V and 6 bases from J, with 12 bases between. This CDR3 has 12 residues. Germline V gene sequence: CDR1 SGHAT, CDR2 FQNNGV. The CDR3 is CASRYTGSEQYF. The CDR3 nucleotides are TGTGCCAGCAGGTACACAGGGAGCGAGCAGTACTTC.

The sample holds a few counts of this clone. V is TRBV25-1 and J is TRBJ1-6, with D possibly TRBD1 on 5 matching bases. Per germline, CDR1 MGHDK and CDR2 SYGVNS. The CDR3 has 15 amino acids. V was cut by 3 bases and J by 3 bases, with 9 bases left in between. This CDR3 is CASSEGGSYNSPLHF. The CDR3, as DNA: TGTGCCAGCAGTGAGGGGGGGAGCTATAATTCACCCCTCCACTTT.

This rearrangement joins TRBV4-2 to TRBJ2-5; TRBD1 matches 12 bases. This CDR3 region has 17 residues. The germline V gene has CDR1 LGHNA and CDR2 YNFKEQ. V lost 4 bases to trimming and J lost 5 bases; unmatched junction nucleotides: 11. The CDR3 DNA reads TGTGCCAGCAGCCCCTTTAGGGACAGGGGGCAAGGGGAGACCCAGTACTTC. This translates into CASSPFRDRGQGETQYF.

The chain has TRBV4-2 and TRBJ1-1; TRBD1 aligns across 9 bases. Germline assignment: CDR1 LGHNA and CDR2 YNFKEQ. CDR3 length: 15 amino acids. V gave up 2 bases and J gave up 4 bases; unmatched junction bases: 5. The CDR3 spells CASSQRTGAGTEAFF. The CDR3 nucleotides read TGTGCCAGCAGCCAACGGACAGGGGCGGGCACTGAAGCTTTCTTT.

V and J are TRBV27 and TRBJ2-1, with 13 bases identical to TRBD2. The junction had 19 bases not matched to a gene; V was cut back by 5 bases and J by 6 bases. Germline V gives CDR1 MNHEY, CDR2 SMNVEV (reference sequence). The CDR3 runs to 20 residues. The CDR3 protein is CASSRGDSLFGTSGANEQFF. The CDR3 DNA is TGTGCCAGCAGTAGGGGGGACAGCTTATTCGGGACTAGCGGGGCCAATGAGCAGTTCTTC.

This chain links TRBV7-5 with TRBJ2-7; TRBD1 was called by the table and not checked on the DNA. TRBV7-5 is a documented pseudogene. CDR3 size: 18 residues. This CDR3 reads CARSLVSVLPGQSYEQYF. The CDR3 DNA is TGTGCCAGAAGCTTAGTTTCCGTTCTTCCGGGACAATCCTACGAGCAGTACTTC.

V usage is TRBV7-9 and J usage is TRBJ1-6, with no clear D. The germline V and J ends were trimmed by 5 bases and 8 bases, with 19 bases remaining between them. The germline V gene has CDR1 SEHNR and CDR2 FQNEAQ (reference sequence). The CDR3 totals 16 residues. The CDR3 nucleotides are TGTGCCAGCAGCACCCCCCTCCTCGGTTCTGATTCACCCCTCCACTTT. It encodes CASSTPLLGSDSPLHF.

This sequence joins TRBV27 and TRBJ1-5; D is perhaps TRBD1 (6 bases). The V gene's germline CDR1 is MNHEY and CDR2 SMNVEV (reference sequence). The CDR3 spans 15 residues. Trimming removed 6 bases from V and 6 bases from J, with 18 bases in between. The chain's CDR3 is CASRSLGGVGQPQHF. The CDR3 coding sequence is TGTGCCAGCAGATCACTAGGGGGTGTTGGTCAGCCCCAGCATTTT.

A single count supports this clone. This chain connects TRBV24-1 to TRBJ2-7; the D gene is possibly TRBD1 (6 bases). Germline V CDR1 and CDR2: KGHDR, SFDVKD. V lost 3 bases and J 2 bases, leaving 13 bases between the germline ends. CDR3 length equals 15 residues. The DNA of the CDR3 is TGTGCCACCAGTGATCCTAGGACAGCCACCTACGAGCAGTACTTC. As protein: CATSDPRTATYEQYF.

The chain links TRBV30 to TRBJ2-4; 7 bases are a match to TRBD2. The CDR3 runs 14 residues. After removal of 0 bases from V and 7 bases from J, the junction contained 6 bases not matched to a gene. Germline V gives CDR1 GTSNPN, CDR2 SVGIG (reference sequence). DNA of the CDR3: TGTGCCTGGAGTGTCAACGGGGGGAACAACATTCAGTACTTC. This sequence encodes CAWSVNGGNNIQYF.

V and J are TRBV6-5 and TRBJ2-3, with TRBD1 matching 10 bases. The CDR3 extends over 15 amino acids. The V and J ends lost 2 bases and 1 base, in that order; junction bases with no gene match: 0. CDR1 is MNHEY and CDR2 is SVGAGI in the germline V gene. This chain's CDR3 is CASSYGTGGTDTQYF. In nucleotides, the CDR3 is TGTGCCAGCAGTTACGGGACAGGGGGCACAGATACGCAGTATTTT.

The chain has TRBV20-1 and TRBJ1-1; TRBD1 might be the D (5 bases). Germline V lookup: CDR1 DFQATT, CDR2 SNEGSKA (reference sequence). Trimming shortened V by 5 bases and J by 2 bases, and 6 bases separated the two germline ends. The CDR3 totals 11 residues. This CDR3 is CSAGANTEAFF. The CDR3 DNA reads as TGCAGTGCTGGGGCCAACACTGAAGCTTTCTTT.

This clone was counted once. The DNA of the CDR3 is TGTGCCAGCAGCGCGGGGACAGGGGCGTACATTCAGTACTTC. This codes for CASSAGTGAYIQYF. The chain employs TRBV3-1 (or the pseudogene TRBV3-2) and TRBJ2-4; 10 bases are shared with TRBD1. Germline V gene sequence: CDR1 LGHDT, CDR2 YNNKEL (reference sequence). This CDR3 has 14 residues. The V segment lost 5 bases and the J segment 8 bases; nucleotides outside the gene matches: 6.

This chain links TRBV30 with TRBJ2-7, with 7 bases that match TRBD2. J was trimmed by 1 base and V by 2 bases; bases with no gene match: 8. The CDR3 is 15 amino acids. Germline V gives CDR1 GTSNPN, CDR2 SVGIG (reference sequence). The CDR3 sequence is CAWSSGRQASYEQYF. The CDR3 DNA is TGTGCCTGGAGTTCCGGGAGGCAGGCGTCCTACGAGCAGTACTTC. The entire variable domain, with the rest obtained from reference TRBV30 and TRBJ2-7, is as follows: SQTIHQWPATLVQPVGSPLSLECTVEGTSNPNLYWYRQAAGRGLQLLFYSVGIGQISSEVPQNLSASRPQDRQFILSSKKLLLSDSGFYLCAWSSGRQASYEQYFGPGTRLTVT.

This clone showed up just once. The V and J genes are TRBV9 and TRBJ2-2; 9 bases are shared with TRBD2. Germline V gene sequence: CDR1 SGDLS, CDR2 YYNGEE. The CDR3 extends over 15 amino acids. With V trimmed by 1 base and J by 4 bases, 2 bases remained unmatched. For the CDR3, the DNA is TGTGCCAGCAGCGTACAAGCGGGGGGCACCGGGGAGCTGTTTTTT. Translation: CASSVQAGGTGELFF.

The J gene is TRBJ1-5, the V gene TRBV18, with D maybe TRBD1 (5 bases). Germline CDR1 KGHSH, CDR2 LQKENI. Trimming cost V 4 bases and J 0 bases, with 16 bases left between them. The CDR3 runs to 17 residues. Here the CDR3 reads CASSRQSVSNSNQPQHF. CDR3 nucleotides: TGTGCCAGCTCACGACAGAGCGTAAGTAATAGCAATCAGCCCCAGCATTTT.

The chain couples TRBV12-3 or TRBV12-4 to TRBJ1-1; D is unresolved. CDR3 length: 13 amino acids. Trimming cost V 6 bases and J 0 bases, with 8 bases left between them. In DNA, the CDR3 is TGTGCCAGCAGCCCCCAGATGAACACTGAAGCTTTCTTT. The encoded protein is CASSPQMNTEAFF.

This sequence joins TRBV27 and TRBJ2-1; possible D gene TRBD1, 6 bases. Trimming took off 6 bases at V and 0 bases at J, with 15 bases between the two ends. In germline, CDR1 is MNHEY, CDR2 SMNVEV (reference sequence). The length of the CDR3 is 16 residues. CDR3 sequence: CASRGKTGDSYNEQFF. The CDR3 DNA sequence: TGTGCCAGCAGGGGAAAGACAGGCGACTCCTACAATGAGCAGTTCTTC.

The J gene is TRBJ1-3, the V gene TRBV15, with D possibly being TRBD1 (6 bases). CDR3 length: 16 residues. The ends were cut back, 5 bases at V and 0 bases at J, with 14 bases in the middle. Germline CDR1 reads LNHNV; CDR2 reads YYDKDF (reference sequence). Here the CDR3 reads CATSPRRGGSGNTIYF. The CDR3, as DNA: TGTGCCACCAGCCCACGTAGGGGGGGCTCTGGAAACACCATATATTTT.

The rearrangement links TRBV7-3 to TRBJ2-3; the D gene is possibly TRBD2 (6 bases). The germline CDR1 and CDR2 sequences are SGHTA and FQGTGA. Deletions cut 5 bases from V and 6 bases from J, with 18 bases between. The length of the CDR3 is 15 residues. CDR3 DNA: TGTGCCAGCAGCCCCGGGCTAGCGCCGGGGGATACGCAGTATTTT. Translation gives CASSPGLAPGDTQYF.